Listed below are T cell receptor beta chains from one sample, sequenced in a study of identical twins. Each CDR3 protein gets one entry after TCRdb re-called the 5' RACE reads with MiXCR. The sample gives about 700,000 distinct CDR3 sequences, roughly 6% of which show up once; approximately 2% is in the top ten. Material for sequencing was naive T cells sorted from blood. Every receptor here comes from a man between 18 and 35 years old in good health. CDR3s include the opening cysteine and the closing phenylalanine or tryptophan. A D gene is named only where the DNA matches it firmly. Clone size is shown for a subset of rows, as once, few, many or a class of expanded clone.

TRBD2	TRBV4-3	TRBJ2-7	many	CASSQDREGDHSYEQYF	TGCGCCAGCAGCCAAGATCGGGAGGGAGACCACTCCTACGAGCAGTACTTC
NA	TRBV24-1	TRBJ2-3	NA	CATSDPDRPATDTQYF	TGTGCCACCAGTGACCCGGACAGACCGGCAACGGATACGCAGTATTTT
NA	TRBV20-1	TRBJ2-5	NA	CSARGTNNQETQYF	TGCAGTGCTAGAGGGACTAATAATCAAGAGACCCAGTACTTC
TRBD1	TRBV4-1	TRBJ1-5	many	CASSQAQTGHQPQHF	TGCGCCAGCAGCCAAGCCCAGACAGGGCATCAGCCCCAGCATTTT
NA	TRBV15	TRBJ2-1	few	CATSRDAGDEQFF	TGTGCCACCAGCAGAGATGCGGGCGATGAGCAGTTCTTC
NA	TRBV20-1	TRBJ2-7	many	CSAHMTGEQYF	TGCAGTGCCCATATGACAGGCGAGCAGTACTTC
TRBD2	TRBV18	TRBJ2-1	few	CASSPGTSGAFNEQFF	TGTGCCAGCTCGCCTGGGACTAGCGGCGCCTTCAATGAGCAGTTCTTC
NA	TRBV20-1	TRBJ1-1	many	CSALGVMNTEAFF	TGCAGTGCCTTGGGAGTCATGAACACTGAAGCTTTCTTT
TRBD2	TRBV2	TRBJ2-3	NA	CASSGYSGIIPDTQYF	TGTGCCAGCAGTGGATATAGCGGGATAATCCCAGATACGCAGTATTTT
TRBD2	TRBV27	TRBJ2-7	NA	CASSPVLAGAHYEQYF	TGTGCCAGCAGTCCAGTACTAGCGGGAGCCCACTACGAGCAGTACTTC
TRBD2	TRBV30	TRBJ2-1	NA	CAWSGLAGYNEQFF	TGTGCCTGGAGTGGGCTAGCGGGATACAATGAGCAGTTCTTC